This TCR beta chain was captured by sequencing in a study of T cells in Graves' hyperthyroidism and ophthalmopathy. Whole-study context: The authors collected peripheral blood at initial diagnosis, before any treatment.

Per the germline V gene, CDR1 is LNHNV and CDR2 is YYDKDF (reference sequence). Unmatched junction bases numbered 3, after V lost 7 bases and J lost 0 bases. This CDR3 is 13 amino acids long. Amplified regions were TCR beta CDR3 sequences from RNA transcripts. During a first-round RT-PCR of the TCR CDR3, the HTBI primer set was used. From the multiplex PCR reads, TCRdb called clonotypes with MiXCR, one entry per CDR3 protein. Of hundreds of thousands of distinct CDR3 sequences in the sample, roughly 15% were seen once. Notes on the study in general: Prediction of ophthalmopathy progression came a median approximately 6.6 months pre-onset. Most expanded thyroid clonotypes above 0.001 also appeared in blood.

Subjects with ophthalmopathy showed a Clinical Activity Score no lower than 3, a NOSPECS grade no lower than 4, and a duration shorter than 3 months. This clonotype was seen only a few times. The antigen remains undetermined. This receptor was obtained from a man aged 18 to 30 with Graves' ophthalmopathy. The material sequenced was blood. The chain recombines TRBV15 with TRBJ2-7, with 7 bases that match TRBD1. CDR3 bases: TGTGCCACCACCGGGACAGACTCCTACGAGCAGTACTTC. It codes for CATTGTDSYEQYF.